Listed below are T cell receptor beta chains from one sample, sequenced in a study of T cells in narcolepsy. Some clones are missing from TCRdb's copy, which holds only in-frame ones; the method was immunoSEQ multiplex PCR. The sample includes over 25,000 clones, 75% to 90% of them seen just once. The sample taken for sequencing was CD45RA- memory CD4+ T cells from PBMCs. Every receptor here comes from a human donor with narcolepsy. Both conserved end residues are part of each CDR3. The D gene is left open where the match is weak. The size field is filled for only some rows; it gives once, few, many or a size class.

j_gene: TRBJ1-2; d_gene: TRBD1; abundance: few; v_gene: TRBV7-9; CDR3aa: CASRSGGNNYGYTF; CDR3nt: TGTGCCAGCAGGTCAGGGGGCAACAACTATGGCTACACCTTC
j_gene: TRBJ1-5; d_gene: .; abundance: .; v_gene: TRBV5-3; CDR3aa: CARRAGLTSYQPQHF; CDR3nt: TGTGCCAGAAGGGCGGGTCTGACATCTTATCAGCCCCAGCATTTT
j_gene: TRBJ1-5; d_gene: .; abundance: .; v_gene: TRBV28; CDR3aa: CASSRTDSNQPQHF; CDR3nt: TGTGCCAGCAGTCGGACAGATAGCAATCAGCCCCAGCATTTT
j_gene: TRBJ2-7; d_gene: .; abundance: .; v_gene: TRBV7-6; CDR3aa: CASSLEESYEQYF; CDR3nt: TGTGCCAGCAGCTTAGAGGAGTCCTACGAGCAGTACTTC
j_gene: TRBJ2-3; d_gene: TRBD2; abundance: .; v_gene: TRBV7-2; CDR3aa: CASSLMGGEYF; CDR3nt: TGTGCCAGCAGCTTGATGGGAGGGGAGTATTTT
j_gene: TRBJ2-7; d_gene: .; abundance: .; v_gene: TRBV5-6; CDR3aa: CASSVGYREQYF; CDR3nt: TGTGCCAGCAGCGTTGGATACAGGGAGCAGTACTTC
j_gene: TRBJ2-3; d_gene: .; abundance: .; v_gene: TRBV6-5; CDR3aa: CASRTGRLYTQYF; CDR3nt: TGTGCCAGCAGGACAGGGAGGCTATATACGCAGTATTTT
j_gene: TRBJ2-5; d_gene: .; abundance: .; v_gene: TRBV15; CDR3aa: CATSRDAGTQYF; CDR3nt: TGTGCCACCAGCAGAGATGCGGGGACCCAGTACTTC
j_gene: TRBJ2-1; d_gene: .; abundance: .; v_gene: TRBV11-3; CDR3aa: CASSLGINEQFF; CDR3nt: TGTGCCAGCAGCTTAGGCATAAATGAGCAGTTCTTC
j_gene: TRBJ1-4; d_gene: TRBD1; abundance: .; v_gene: TRBV27; CDR3aa: CASRQTGAGNEKLFF; CDR3nt: TGTGCCAGCAGGCAGACAGGGGCTGGCAATGAAAAACTGTTTTTT
j_gene: TRBJ2-3; d_gene: .; abundance: .; v_gene: TRBV27; CDR3aa: CASSFRGGGTDTQYF; CDR3nt: TGTGCCAGTAGTTTCAGGGGGGGTGGGACAGATACGCAGTATTTT
j_gene: TRBJ2-1; d_gene: TRBD2; abundance: .; v_gene: TRBV5-1; CDR3aa: CASSPRSSGGHNEQFF; CDR3nt: TGCGCCAGCAGCCCCCGGTCTAGCGGGGGCCACAATGAGCAGTTCTTC
j_gene: TRBJ2-5; d_gene: .; abundance: few; v_gene: TRBV19; CDR3aa: CASSTRHDGVQETQYF; CDR3nt: TGTGCCAGTAGTACACGACATGACGGGGTCCAAGAGACCCAGTACTTC
j_gene: TRBJ1-1; d_gene: TRBD1; abundance: .; v_gene: TRBV10-2; CDR3aa: CASSEITGGQAEAFF; CDR3nt: TGCGCCAGCAGTGAGATCACAGGGGGCCAAGCCGAAGCTTTCTTT
j_gene: TRBJ2-4; d_gene: TRBD1; abundance: once; v_gene: TRBV29-1; CDR3aa: CSVVGQGNIQYF; CDR3nt: TGCAGCGTTGTCGGACAGGGGAACATTCAGTACTTC
j_gene: TRBJ2-5; d_gene: TRBD2; abundance: .; v_gene: TRBV28; CDR3aa: CASSLLAGGSARQETQYF; CDR3nt: TGTGCCAGCAGTTTACTAGCGGGAGGGTCCGCAAGACAAGAGACCCAGTACTTC
j_gene: TRBJ2-7; d_gene: .; abundance: .; v_gene: TRBV7-6; CDR3aa: CASGNMAYEQYF; CDR3nt: TGCGCCAGCGGCAATATGGCCTACGAGCAGTACTTC
j_gene: TRBJ1-5; d_gene: .; abundance: .; v_gene: TRBV6-1; CDR3aa: CASSRDRGQPQHF; CDR3nt: TGTGCCAGCAGTCGGGACCGCGGTCAGCCCCAGCATTTT
j_gene: TRBJ1-2; d_gene: TRBD1; abundance: .; v_gene: TRBV29-1; CDR3aa: CSVVGESTGNYGYTF; CDR3nt: TGCAGCGTCGTCGGCGAGTCGACAGGGAACTATGGCTACACCTTC
j_gene: TRBJ2-3; d_gene: TRBD2; abundance: few; v_gene: TRBV4-3; CDR3aa: CASSQWTSGDRTDTQYF; CDR3nt: TGCGCCAGCAGCCAGTGGACTAGCGGGGATCGCACAGATACGCAGTATTTT
j_gene: TRBJ2-3; d_gene: TRBD2; abundance: .; v_gene: TRBV27; CDR3aa: CASSPTSRVTDTQYF; CDR3nt: TGTGCCAGCAGTCCGACTAGCCGGGTCACAGATACGCAGTATTTT
j_gene: TRBJ1-3; d_gene: .; abundance: .; v_gene: TRBV7-2; CDR3aa: CASSLWPGNTIYF; CDR3nt: TGTGCCAGCAGCTTATGGCCTGGAAACACCATATATTTT
j_gene: TRBJ1-4; d_gene: TRBD1; abundance: .; v_gene: TRBV4-1; CDR3aa: CASSQGGGKDRGEKLFF; CDR3nt: TGCGCCAGCAGCCAAGGAGGGGGGAAGGACAGGGGTGAAAAACTGTTTTTT
j_gene: TRBJ1-2; d_gene: .; abundance: .; v_gene: TRBV5-1; CDR3aa: CASSSLQGLGGYTF; CDR3nt: TGCGCCAGCAGCTCCCTCCAGGGGTTGGGAGGCTACACCTTC
j_gene: TRBJ1-6; d_gene: TRBD1; abundance: few; v_gene: TRBV6-1; CDR3aa: CASILDRADNSPLHF; CDR3nt: TGTGCCAGCATCCTGGACAGGGCGGATAATTCACCCCTCCACTTT
j_gene: TRBJ2-1; d_gene: TRBD1; abundance: .; v_gene: TRBV30; CDR3aa: CAWSVLGTGRGEQFF; CDR3nt: TGTGCCTGGAGTGTACTCGGGACAGGGAGAGGTGAGCAGTTCTTC
j_gene: TRBJ1-6; d_gene: TRBD1; abundance: .; v_gene: TRBV4-3; CDR3aa: CASRLNAGQGHSPLHF; CDR3nt: TGCGCCAGCAGACTTAACGCGGGACAGGGCCATTCACCCCTCCACTTT
j_gene: TRBJ2-1; d_gene: TRBD1; abundance: .; v_gene: TRBV5-1; CDR3aa: CASSFKAGTGIGVGFHEQFF; CDR3nt: TGCGCCAGCAGCTTTAAAGCCGGGACAGGGATAGGGGTAGGATTTCATGAGCAGTTCTTC
j_gene: TRBJ2-7; d_gene: .; abundance: .; v_gene: TRBV28; CDR3aa: CASSLSFGVTINYEQYF; CDR3nt: TGTGCCAGCAGTTTATCGTTTGGGGTGACTATAAACTACGAGCAGTACTTC
j_gene: TRBJ1-2; d_gene: .; abundance: .; v_gene: TRBV19; CDR3aa: CASSAGLTNYGYTF; CDR3nt: TGTGCCAGTAGTGCCGGACTGACAAACTATGGCTACACCTTC
j_gene: TRBJ1-1; d_gene: .; abundance: .; v_gene: TRBV28; CDR3aa: CASSLTVMNTEAFF; CDR3nt: TGTGCCAGCAGTTTGACAGTTATGAACACTGAAGCTTTCTTT
j_gene: TRBJ2-7; d_gene: .; abundance: once; v_gene: TRBV14; CDR3aa: CASSQSWGVGDEQYF; CDR3nt: TGTGCCAGCAGCCAGTCTTGGGGCGTAGGGGACGAGCAGTACTTC
j_gene: TRBJ1-3; d_gene: .; abundance: .; v_gene: TRBV11-2; CDR3aa: CASSLGTGGNTIYF; CDR3nt: TGTGCCAGCAGCTTAGGGACGGGGGGAAACACCATATATTTT
j_gene: TRBJ2-1; d_gene: .; abundance: .; v_gene: TRBV28; CDR3aa: CASTENNEQFF; CDR3nt: TGTGCCAGCACGGAAAACAATGAGCAGTTCTTC
j_gene: TRBJ2-2; d_gene: .; abundance: .; v_gene: TRBV5-1; CDR3aa: CASRPAQTGELFF; CDR3nt: TGCGCCAGCAGGCCGGCCCAGACCGGGGAGCTGTTTTTT
j_gene: TRBJ1-1; d_gene: TRBD1; abundance: .; v_gene: TRBV6-1; CDR3aa: CASSEGPTGGKAFF; CDR3nt: TGTGCCAGCAGTGAAGGTCCGACAGGGGGGAAAGCTTTCTTT
j_gene: TRBJ2-7; d_gene: .; abundance: .; v_gene: TRBV30; CDR3aa: CAWSAGGGLRYEQYF; CDR3nt: TGTGCCTGGAGTGCCGGAGGGGGCCTACGATACGAGCAGTACTTC
j_gene: TRBJ2-2; d_gene: .; abundance: .; v_gene: TRBV2; CDR3aa: CASSDWGRGTGELFF; CDR3nt: TGTGCCAGCAGTGATTGGGGGCGAGGCACCGGGGAGCTGTTTTTT
j_gene: TRBJ1-3; d_gene: .; abundance: .; v_gene: TRBV2; CDR3aa: CASSGSSYSGNTIYF; CDR3nt: TGTGCCAGCAGTGGCAGTTCTTACTCTGGAAACACCATATATTTT
j_gene: TRBJ1-4; d_gene: .; abundance: few; v_gene: TRBV19; CDR3aa: CASSIAGPLFF; CDR3nt: TGTGCCAGTAGTATCGCAGGGCCTCTGTTTTTT
j_gene: TRBJ1-5; d_gene: .; abundance: few; v_gene: TRBV6-1; CDR3aa: CASSGNSNQPQHF; CDR3nt: TGTGCCAGCAGTGGGAACAGCAATCAGCCCCAGCATTTT
j_gene: TRBJ2-5; d_gene: .; abundance: once; v_gene: TRBV9; CDR3aa: CASSVGSGVTQYF; CDR3nt: TGTGCCAGCAGCGTAGGTTCAGGGGTGACCCAGTACTTC
j_gene: TRBJ2-7; d_gene: .; abundance: once; v_gene: TRBV9; CDR3aa: CASSSGGLGRQYF; CDR3nt: TGTGCCAGCAGCTCTGGAGGGTTAGGGCGGCAGTACTTC
j_gene: TRBJ1-2; d_gene: .; abundance: .; v_gene: TRBV6-5; CDR3aa: CASSIQGRNYGYTF; CDR3nt: TGTGCCAGCAGCATACAGGGACGCAACTATGGCTACACCTTC